Given below is one T cell receptor (beta chain) in context. This specimen comes from a study of blood T cell repertoires in COVID-19. Overall study: Samples representing acute and convalescent COVID-19 were sourced from the United States, Italy and Spain. Sources were T cells, B-cell-depleted T cells, or PBMCs; the material itself was cDNA or gDNA.

V shed 0 bases and J 3 bases; nucleotides not matched to a gene: 2. CDR1 is SGHRS, CDR2 YFSETQ, per germline. The CDR3 length is 15 residues. The authors' processing: How many nucleated cells were present was estimated from reference gene primer amplification. Libraries were prepared by immunoSEQ multiplex PCR; TCRdb keeps only in-frame clonotypes and omits some of them. V and J calls and clone size are given by that table; D and trimming were obtained from the DNA. The sample contains 120,000 to 150,000 clones, just over 85% of which appear only once. The chain recombines TRBV5-1 with TRBJ2-2; 7 nucleotides line up with TRBD1. This receptor was identified in a woman aged 55-70 years with acute or convalescent COVID-19. Sequenced input: peripheral blood. CDR3 in DNA: TGCGCCAGCAGCTTGGACAGGGGAGACACCGGGGAGCTGTTTTTT. This translates into CASSLDRGDTGELFF.